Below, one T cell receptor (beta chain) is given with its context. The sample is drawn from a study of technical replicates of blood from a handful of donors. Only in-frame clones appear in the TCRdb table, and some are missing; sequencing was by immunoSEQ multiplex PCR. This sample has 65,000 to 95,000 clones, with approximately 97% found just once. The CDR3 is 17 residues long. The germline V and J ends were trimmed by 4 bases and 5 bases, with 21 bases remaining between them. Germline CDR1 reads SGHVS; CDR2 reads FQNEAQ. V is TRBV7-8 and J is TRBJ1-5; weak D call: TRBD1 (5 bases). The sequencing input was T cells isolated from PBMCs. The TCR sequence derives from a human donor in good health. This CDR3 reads CASSSNLGLLSYQPQHF. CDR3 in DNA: TGTGCCAGCAGCTCAAACCTGGGACTTCTAAGCTATCAGCCCCAGCATTTT.